This TCR beta chain was recorded in a study of response to subunit inactivated influenza vaccine (dated by TCRdb to the late 2010s). About the full investigation: To follow how T cells responded to a trivalent subunit inactivated influenza vaccine, the researchers relied on deep quantitative profiling of the T cell receptor repertoire. Points the paper makes about the study in general: The authors proposed that each seasonal influenza vaccination may bring in only a limited number of new T cells.

The CDR3 has 16 amino acids, counting the end cysteine and phenylalanine. Left in the record is the CDR3 DNA by itself, 48 bases read in frame from the first base. In the germline V gene (reference sequence), CDR1 corresponds to SGHAT and CDR2 to FQDESV. V is pared back by 5 bases and J by 3 bases, with 17 bases lying between the germline termini. Comment on this clonotype: No antigen is known for it. No base qualities exist here, and no much larger clone lies one base off it.

The library was obtained by RT-PCR. TCRdb shows the sequencer as Illumina HiSeq 2500. TCRdb itself trimmed the public reads at Q25 with fastp, ran MiXCR and retained productive beta chains. Rows are unified per CDR3 protein, each entry keeping the most common DNA and genes. The sample data list 650,000 to 800,000 distinct CDR3 sequences, and approximately 17% of these were observed just once. Under 13% of the sample belongs to the ten largest clones. Sequenced material: PBMCs from blood, taken more than 4 days after vaccination. The sequence came from a man in his forties or fifties who received an inactivated influenza vaccine. Donor details come from another sample of the same person, matched by shared clones. The sequence links TRBV11-1 to TRBJ2-1; the D gene identity is not certain. The CDR3 protein: CASSQEPPSFYNEQFF. The nucleotides are TGTGCCAGCAGCCAGGAACCACCGAGCTTCTACAATGAGCAGTTCTTC.